These 10 T cell receptor beta chains originate from one sample sequenced in a study of shared clonotypes between healthy human individuals. Profiling relied on immunoSEQ multiplex PCR, and the TCRdb table lists in-frame clones only, not all of them. Among roughly 2,500,000 clones listed, roughly 93% were seen once. Sequencing input: naive CD4+ T cells from PBMCs. Subset in this sample: CD45RA+ positively selected. These receptor sequences come from a man between 18 and 29 years old in good health. Some clones in this sample may be carry-over from other donors' samples.

The chain has TRBV6-6 and TRBJ1-2; the D is unclear. The germline V gene encodes CDR1 MNHNY and CDR2 SVGAGI (reference sequence). The CDR3 runs 13 residues. V lost 2 bases to trimming and J lost 5 bases, with 9 bases between them. In DNA, the CDR3 is TGTGCCAGCAGTTACGTGGCAGAATATGGCTACACCTTC. Encoded protein: CASSYVAEYGYTF.

The chain is built from TRBV5-5 and TRBJ1-5; weak D call: TRBD1 (6 bases). The length of the CDR3 is 15 residues. The germline V gene has CDR1 SGHKS and CDR2 YYEKEE (reference sequence). V lost 2 bases and J lost 8, with 17 bases in between. The CDR3 is CASSFGTRGAEPQHF. The CDR3 DNA sequence: TGTGCCAGCAGCTTCGGGACAAGGGGTGCTGAGCCCCAGCATTTT. Variable domain in full (rest from reference TRBV5-5 and TRBJ1-5): DAGVTQSPTHLIKTRGQQVTLRCSPISGHKSVSWYQQVLGQGPQFIFQYYEKEERGRGNFPDRFSARQFPNYSSELNVNALLLGDSALYLCASSFGTRGAEPQHFGDGTRLSIL.

This clone has only one observation. The J gene is TRBJ1-4, the V gene TRBV6-1; 8 bases line up with TRBD1. Germline V lookup: CDR1 MNHNS, CDR2 SASEGT. This CDR3 contains 13 residues. The V segment lost 3 bases and the J segment 6 bases; nucleotides outside the gene matches: 0. The CDR3 region has the DNA TGTGCCAGCAGTGAGACAGGGGATGAAAAACTGTTTTTT. The encoded protein is CASSETGDEKLFF.

V and J are TRBV27 and TRBJ1-2, with TRBD1 as a possible D gene (6 bases). The CDR3 consists of 14 residues. Germline V gene sequence: CDR1 MNHEY, CDR2 SMNVEV (reference sequence). Trimming shortened V by 5 bases and J by 5 bases, and 15 bases separated the two germline ends. CDR3 loop: CASSRPGAPYGYTF. In DNA, the CDR3 is TGTGCCAGCAGTCGGCCGGGGGCCCCATATGGCTACACCTTC.

V is TRBV7-2 and J is TRBJ2-7; no clear D gene. V was pared by 8 bases and J by 6 bases, with 17 bases between. CDR3 length: 13 residues. Germline-derived CDR1 and CDR2 are SGHTA and FQGNSA. CDR3 sequence (DNA): TGTGCCAGCCTACCGCGAGTAGGCCTCGAGCAGTACTTC. It translates to CASLPRVGLEQYF.

V is TRBV27 and J is TRBJ1-4; the D gene is possibly TRBD1 (6 bases). The CDR3 loop spans 13 amino acids. V gave up 8 bases and J gave up 8 bases, with 15 bases separating them. Germline CDR1 MNHEY, CDR2 SMNVEV (reference sequence). CDR3 sequence: CASALIQGEKLFF. The CDR3 bases are TGTGCCAGCGCACTAATACAGGGAGAAAAACTGTTTTTT.

The chain uses TRBV4-2 and TRBJ2-7; TRBD1 aligns across 9 bases. This CDR3 contains 16 residues. Germline trimming cut 0 bases from V and 6 bases from J; bases unmatched to any gene: 9. Germline V CDR1 and CDR2: LGHNA, YNFKEQ. The CDR3 sequence is CASSQDSWDRASEQYF. CDR3 nucleotides: TGTGCCAGCAGCCAAGATTCGTGGGACAGGGCGAGCGAGCAGTACTTC.

This chain links TRBV7-2 with TRBJ2-1, with 13 bases matching TRBD2. The CDR3 is made up of 16 amino acids. Unmatched junction bases numbered 5, after V lost 1 base and J lost 8 bases. Germline V lookup: CDR1 SGHTA, CDR2 FQGNSA. The CDR3 here is CASSLVRTSGSDEQFF. CDR3 nucleotides: TGTGCCAGCAGCTTAGTTCGGACTAGCGGGAGCGATGAGCAGTTCTTC.

The V gene is TRBV27, the J gene TRBJ1-1; D not resolved. The CDR3 covers 13 residues. The germline V and J ends were trimmed by 3 bases and 2 bases, with 7 bases remaining between them. Germline CDR1 MNHEY, CDR2 SMNVEV (reference sequence). CDR3 DNA: TGTGCCAGCAGTTTCAAAGTTAACACTGAAGCTTTCTTT. This encodes CASSFKVNTEAFF.

Remarks on this clone: Different DNA sequences within this sample yield the same CDR3. The chain is built from TRBV28 and TRBJ1-6, with TRBD1 matching over 8 bases. CDR1 is MDHEN, CDR2 SYDVKM, per germline. This CDR3 is built from 14 residues. Trimming cost V 5 bases and J 8 bases; bases outside gene matches: 5. CDR3 in amino acids: CASSLGQGYSPLHF. The CDR3 DNA follows: TGTGCCAGCAGTCTCGGACAGGGTTATTCACCCCTCCACTTT.